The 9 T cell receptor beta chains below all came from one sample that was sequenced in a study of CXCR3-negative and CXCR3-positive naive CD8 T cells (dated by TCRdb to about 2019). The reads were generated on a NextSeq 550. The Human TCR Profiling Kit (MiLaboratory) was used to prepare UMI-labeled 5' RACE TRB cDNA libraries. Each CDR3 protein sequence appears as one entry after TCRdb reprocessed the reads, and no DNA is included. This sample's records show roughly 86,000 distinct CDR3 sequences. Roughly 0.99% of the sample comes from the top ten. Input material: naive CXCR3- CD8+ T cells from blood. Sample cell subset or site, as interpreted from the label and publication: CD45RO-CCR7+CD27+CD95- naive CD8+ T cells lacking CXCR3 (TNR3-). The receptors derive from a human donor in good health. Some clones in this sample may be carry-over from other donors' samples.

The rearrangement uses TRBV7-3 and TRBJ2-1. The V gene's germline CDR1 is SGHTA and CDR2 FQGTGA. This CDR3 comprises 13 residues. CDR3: CASSLNTLDEQFF.

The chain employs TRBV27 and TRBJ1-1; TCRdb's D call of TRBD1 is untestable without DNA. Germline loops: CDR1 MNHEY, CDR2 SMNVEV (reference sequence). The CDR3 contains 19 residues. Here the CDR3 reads CASSLFRGGIPLSNTEAFF.

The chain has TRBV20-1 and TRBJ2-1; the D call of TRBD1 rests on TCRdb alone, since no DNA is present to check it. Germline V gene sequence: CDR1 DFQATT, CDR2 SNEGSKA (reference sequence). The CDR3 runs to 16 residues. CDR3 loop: CSARGGKQGLDNEQFF.

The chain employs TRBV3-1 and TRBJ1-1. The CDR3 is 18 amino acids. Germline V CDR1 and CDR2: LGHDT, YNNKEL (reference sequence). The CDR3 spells CASSQVVVREQMNTEAFF.

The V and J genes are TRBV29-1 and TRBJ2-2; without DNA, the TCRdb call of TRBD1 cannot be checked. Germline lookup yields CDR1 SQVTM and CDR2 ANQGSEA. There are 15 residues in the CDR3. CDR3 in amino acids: CSVEEGGLNTGEMFF.

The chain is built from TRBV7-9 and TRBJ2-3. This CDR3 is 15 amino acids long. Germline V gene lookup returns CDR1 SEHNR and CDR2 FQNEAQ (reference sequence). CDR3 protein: CASSLGLSGTDTQYF.

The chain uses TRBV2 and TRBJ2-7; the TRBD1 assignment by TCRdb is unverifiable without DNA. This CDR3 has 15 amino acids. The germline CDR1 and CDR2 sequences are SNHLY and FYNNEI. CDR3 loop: CASRGQGKSSYEQYF.

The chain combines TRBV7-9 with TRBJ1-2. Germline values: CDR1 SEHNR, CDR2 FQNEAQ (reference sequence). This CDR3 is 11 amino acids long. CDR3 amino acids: CASSLAGYYTF.

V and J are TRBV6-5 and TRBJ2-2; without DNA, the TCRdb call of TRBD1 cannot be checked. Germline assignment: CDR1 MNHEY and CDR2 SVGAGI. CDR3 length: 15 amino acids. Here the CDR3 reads CASRRPGQLTGELFF.